The rows below give T cell receptor beta chains drawn from one sample of a study of CD4 T cells in relation to SARS-CoV-2 and coronaviruses. Method: immunoSEQ multiplex PCR; TCRdb's copy keeps in-frame clones and lacks some. The table lists approximately 20,000 clones, 78% of them singletons. The antigens for these receptors are not known. Sequencing was performed on CD4+ T cells from PBMCs, cultured in vitro. The receptors here all came from a human donor in good health. CDR3s include the opening cysteine and the closing phenylalanine or tryptophan. The D gene is left open where the match is weak. Clone size appears in some rows only: once, few, many, or a class for an expanded clone.

v_call: TRBV4-1
clone_size: NA
d_call: NA
j_call: TRBJ1-4
cdr3_aa: CASSQLAGQGHEKLFF
cdr3_nt: TGCGCCAGCAGCCAACTAGCAGGGCAGGGCCATGAAAAACTGTTTTTT

v_call: TRBV27
clone_size: once
d_call: TRBD2
j_call: TRBJ2-7
cdr3_aa: CASSRTSGRHEQYF
cdr3_nt: TGTGCCAGCAGTAGGACTAGCGGGAGGCACGAGCAGTACTTC

v_call: TRBV21-1
clone_size: NA
d_call: NA
j_call: TRBJ1-1
cdr3_aa: CASSKSSGGPDTEAFF
cdr3_nt: TGTGCCAGCAGCAAAAGTTCCGGGGGGCCCGACACTGAAGCTTTCTTT

v_call: TRBV7-3
clone_size: NA
d_call: TRBD2
j_call: TRBJ2-5
cdr3_aa: CASGEGHQETQYF
cdr3_nt: TGTGCCAGCGGGGAGGGGCACCAAGAGACCCAGTACTTC

v_call: TRBV5-1
clone_size: NA
d_call: NA
j_call: TRBJ1-6
cdr3_aa: CASSLEGSYNSPLHF
cdr3_nt: TGCGCCAGCAGCTTGGAAGGCTCTTATAATTCACCCCTCCACTTT

v_call: TRBV11-2
clone_size: NA
d_call: NA
j_call: TRBJ2-7
cdr3_aa: CASSPSTNSYEQYF
cdr3_nt: TGTGCCAGCAGTCCTAGTACCAACTCCTACGAGCAGTACTTC

v_call: TRBV9
clone_size: once
d_call: NA
j_call: TRBJ2-1
cdr3_aa: CASSQVGRSGEQFF
cdr3_nt: TGTGCCAGCAGCCAGGTGGGCAGATCAGGGGAGCAGTTCTTC

v_call: TRBV7-8
clone_size: NA
d_call: NA
j_call: TRBJ1-1
cdr3_aa: CASSLQTVPGSEAFF
cdr3_nt: TGTGCCAGCAGCTTACAAACAGTTCCAGGGTCTGAAGCTTTCTTT

v_call: TRBV28
clone_size: NA
d_call: NA
j_call: TRBJ1-4
cdr3_aa: CASSPAATNEKLFF
cdr3_nt: TGTGCCAGCAGCCCGGCAGCAACTAATGAAAAACTGTTTTTT

v_call: TRBV30
clone_size: NA
d_call: NA
j_call: TRBJ2-7
cdr3_aa: CAWSVSFRGGFNEQYF
cdr3_nt: TGTGCCTGGAGTGTATCTTTCCGAGGAGGGTTCAACGAGCAGTACTTC

v_call: TRBV12-3/TRBV12-4
clone_size: NA
d_call: TRBD1
j_call: TRBJ2-1
cdr3_aa: CASSGQVHNEQFF
cdr3_nt: TGTGCCAGCAGCGGACAGGTTCACAATGAGCAGTTCTTC

v_call: TRBV30
clone_size: NA
d_call: TRBD2
j_call: TRBJ2-7
cdr3_aa: CAWSVMREGEQYF
cdr3_nt: TGTGCCTGGAGTGTAATGAGGGAGGGCGAGCAGTACTTC

v_call: TRBV27
clone_size: NA
d_call: NA
j_call: TRBJ2-6
cdr3_aa: CASSLGGANVLTF
cdr3_nt: TGTGCCAGCAGTTTAGGTGGGGCCAACGTCCTGACTTTC

v_call: TRBV24-1
clone_size: NA
d_call: TRBD2
j_call: TRBJ2-1
cdr3_aa: CATSLGTSVTYNEQFF
cdr3_nt: TGTGCCACCAGTCTCGGGACTAGCGTAACTTACAATGAGCAGTTCTTC

v_call: TRBV9
clone_size: few
d_call: NA
j_call: TRBJ1-2
cdr3_aa: CASSVGLGGLNYGYTF
cdr3_nt: TGTGCCAGCAGCGTCGGATTAGGGGGGTTAAACTATGGCTACACCTTC

v_call: TRBV24-1
clone_size: few
d_call: NA
j_call: TRBJ2-1
cdr3_aa: CATSDRSWKYNEQFF
cdr3_nt: TGTGCCACCAGTGACCGGAGCTGGAAGTACAATGAGCAGTTCTTC

v_call: TRBV4-1
clone_size: few
d_call: TRBD1
j_call: TRBJ1-4
cdr3_aa: CASSRGGQGSNEKLFF
cdr3_nt: TGCGCCAGCAGCCGTGGTGGACAGGGATCGAATGAAAAACTGTTTTTT

v_call: TRBV5-1
clone_size: NA
d_call: NA
j_call: TRBJ1-2
cdr3_aa: CASSPAGGSGEVPGYTF
cdr3_nt: TGCGCCAGCAGCCCGGCTGGCGGATCCGGAGAAGTTCCGGGCTACACCTTC

v_call: TRBV12-3/TRBV12-4
clone_size: NA
d_call: NA
j_call: TRBJ1-2
cdr3_aa: CASRDSYGYTF
cdr3_nt: TGTGCCAGCAGAGATTCCTATGGCTACACCTTC

v_call: TRBV30
clone_size: NA
d_call: NA
j_call: TRBJ1-2
cdr3_aa: CAWSVEHGYTF
cdr3_nt: TGTGCCTGGAGTGTAGAACATGGCTACACCTTC

v_call: TRBV19
clone_size: NA
d_call: NA
j_call: TRBJ1-1
cdr3_aa: CASSREGLATEAFF
cdr3_nt: TGTGCCAGTAGTAGGGAGGGTCTGGCCACTGAAGCTTTCTTT

v_call: TRBV6-1
clone_size: NA
d_call: NA
j_call: TRBJ1-1
cdr3_aa: CASSEDRPFTEAFF
cdr3_nt: TGTGCCAGCAGTGAAGACAGGCCATTCACTGAAGCTTTCTTT

v_call: TRBV6-6
clone_size: NA
d_call: TRBD1
j_call: TRBJ2-7
cdr3_aa: CASSYGTGGEQYF
cdr3_nt: TGTGCCAGCAGTTACGGGACAGGGGGCGAGCAGTACTTC

v_call: TRBV28
clone_size: NA
d_call: NA
j_call: TRBJ2-1
cdr3_aa: CASSLANEQFF
cdr3_nt: TGTGCCAGCAGTTTAGCCAATGAGCAGTTCTTC

v_call: TRBV3-1/TRBV3-2
clone_size: NA
d_call: TRBD2
j_call: TRBJ2-1
cdr3_aa: CASSHGLAGHGVYNEQFF
cdr3_nt: TGTGCCAGCAGCCACGGACTAGCGGGACACGGGGTCTACAATGAGCAGTTCTTC

v_call: TRBV11-2
clone_size: NA
d_call: TRBD2
j_call: TRBJ2-2
cdr3_aa: CASRNSGANTGELFF
cdr3_nt: TGTGCCAGCCGGAATAGCGGGGCGAACACCGGGGAGCTGTTTTTT

v_call: TRBV3-1/TRBV3-2
clone_size: NA
d_call: NA
j_call: TRBJ1-1
cdr3_aa: CASSQGAGIITAFF
cdr3_nt: TGTGCCAGCAGCCAAGGGGCAGGGATCATCACGGCTTTCTTT

v_call: TRBV5-6
clone_size: few
d_call: NA
j_call: TRBJ2-7
cdr3_aa: CASSISGAYEQYF
cdr3_nt: TGTGCCAGCAGCATTAGCGGAGCATACGAGCAGTACTTC

v_call: TRBV10-3
clone_size: NA
d_call: NA
j_call: TRBJ2-7
cdr3_aa: CAINPQDPGNEQYF
cdr3_nt: TGTGCCATCAACCCCCAGGACCCCGGGAACGAGCAGTACTTC

v_call: TRBV5-4
clone_size: once
d_call: NA
j_call: TRBJ2-5
cdr3_aa: CASRGGETQYF
cdr3_nt: TGTGCCAGCAGGGGCGGTGAGACCCAGTACTTC

v_call: TRBV9
clone_size: NA
d_call: NA
j_call: TRBJ2-7
cdr3_aa: CASSPRTVVYEQYF
cdr3_nt: TGTGCCAGCAGCCCTCGGACAGTAGTCTACGAGCAGTACTTC

v_call: TRBV20-1
clone_size: once
d_call: NA
j_call: TRBJ2-3
cdr3_aa: CSAWGVDTQYF
cdr3_nt: TGCAGTGCTTGGGGAGTAGATACGCAGTATTTT

v_call: TRBV30
clone_size: NA
d_call: TRBD1
j_call: TRBJ2-7
cdr3_aa: CAWGRDRAATEQYF
cdr3_nt: TGTGCCTGGGGGCGGGACAGGGCCGCTACCGAGCAGTACTTC

v_call: TRBV19
clone_size: NA
d_call: TRBD1
j_call: TRBJ1-5
cdr3_aa: CASSPPPTGARPQHF
cdr3_nt: TGTGCCAGTAGTCCTCCCCCGACAGGGGCTCGGCCCCAGCATTTT

v_call: TRBV5-1
clone_size: NA
d_call: NA
j_call: TRBJ1-1
cdr3_aa: CASSSDLTENTEAFF
cdr3_nt: TGCGCCAGCAGCTCCGATTTGACAGAGAACACTGAAGCTTTCTTT

v_call: TRBV9
clone_size: once
d_call: TRBD2
j_call: TRBJ2-3
cdr3_aa: CASSVAGGSNTDTQYF
cdr3_nt: TGTGCCAGCAGCGTAGCGGGAGGGTCAAATACAGATACGCAGTATTTT

v_call: TRBV3-1/TRBV3-2
clone_size: NA
d_call: NA
j_call: TRBJ2-1
cdr3_aa: CASSQKRWGGEQFF
cdr3_nt: TGTGCCAGCAGCCAAAAACGGTGGGGAGGAGAGCAGTTCTTC

v_call: TRBV19
clone_size: NA
d_call: NA
j_call: TRBJ1-1
cdr3_aa: CASSISQGTEAFF
cdr3_nt: TGTGCCAGTAGTATATCACAGGGCACTGAAGCTTTCTTT

v_call: TRBV9
clone_size: NA
d_call: TRBD1
j_call: TRBJ1-5
cdr3_aa: CASSQGQGGQPQHF
cdr3_nt: TGTGCCAGCAGCCAGGGACAGGGTGGCCAGCCCCAGCATTTT

v_call: TRBV10-3
clone_size: NA
d_call: NA
j_call: TRBJ2-7
cdr3_aa: CAINKDSEQYF
cdr3_nt: TGTGCCATCAATAAAGATTCCGAGCAGTACTTC

v_call: TRBV10-3
clone_size: NA
d_call: NA
j_call: TRBJ1-6
cdr3_aa: CAISEGQRNSPLHF
cdr3_nt: TGTGCCATCAGTGAGGGCCAGAGAAATTCACCCCTCCACTTT

v_call: TRBV20-1
clone_size: NA
d_call: NA
j_call: TRBJ1-2
cdr3_aa: CSAIDRPGYTF
cdr3_nt: TGCAGTGCTATAGACAGGCCTGGCTACACCTTC

v_call: TRBV10-3
clone_size: NA
d_call: TRBD1
j_call: TRBJ1-4
cdr3_aa: CAISSDRGFREKLFF
cdr3_nt: TGTGCCATCAGCTCTGACAGGGGGTTCAGGGAAAAACTGTTTTTT

v_call: TRBV9
clone_size: NA
d_call: NA
j_call: TRBJ1-1
cdr3_aa: CASSPRGRGVRDTEAFF
cdr3_nt: TGTGCCAGCAGCCCTCGGGGGCGGGGCGTGCGGGACACTGAAGCTTTCTTT

v_call: TRBV6-2/TRBV6-3
clone_size: NA
d_call: NA
j_call: TRBJ1-3
cdr3_aa: CASSLEDAGGNTIYF
cdr3_nt: TGTGCCAGCAGTCTCGAGGATGCGGGAGGAAACACCATATATTTT

v_call: TRBV25-1
clone_size: NA
d_call: TRBD1
j_call: TRBJ2-1
cdr3_aa: CASSGRRGRDRDYNEQFF
cdr3_nt: TGTGCCAGCAGTGGACGACGGGGCCGGGACAGAGATTACAATGAGCAGTTCTTC

v_call: TRBV19
clone_size: few
d_call: TRBD1
j_call: TRBJ1-2
cdr3_aa: CASSMAGGVSGYTF
cdr3_nt: TGTGCCAGTAGTATGGCAGGGGGCGTCTCTGGCTACACCTTC

v_call: TRBV25-1
clone_size: NA
d_call: NA
j_call: TRBJ2-5
cdr3_aa: CASSESYQETQYF
cdr3_nt: TGTGCCAGCAGTGAATCATACCAAGAGACCCAGTACTTC

v_call: TRBV19
clone_size: NA
d_call: TRBD2
j_call: TRBJ2-3
cdr3_aa: CASSIGTSGRGTDTQYF
cdr3_nt: TGTGCCAGTAGTATCGGGACTAGCGGGAGGGGCACAGATACGCAGTATTTT

v_call: TRBV7-2
clone_size: NA
d_call: TRBD1
j_call: TRBJ2-5
cdr3_aa: CASSQHGTVNQETQYF
cdr3_nt: TGTGCCAGCAGCCAACATGGGACAGTTAACCAAGAGACCCAGTACTTC

v_call: TRBV19
clone_size: NA
d_call: NA
j_call: TRBJ1-5
cdr3_aa: CASTPLPPDSLNQPQHF
cdr3_nt: TGTGCCAGTACCCCCTTACCCCCGGACAGTCTCAATCAGCCCCAGCATTTT

v_call: TRBV14
clone_size: NA
d_call: TRBD1
j_call: TRBJ1-2
cdr3_aa: CASSRQGSGYGYTF
cdr3_nt: TGTGCCAGCAGCCGACAGGGCTCTGGCTATGGCTACACCTTC

v_call: TRBV25-1
clone_size: NA
d_call: NA
j_call: TRBJ2-7
cdr3_aa: CASRGANYEQYF
cdr3_nt: TGTGCCAGCAGGGGGGCTAACTACGAGCAGTACTTC

v_call: TRBV7-6
clone_size: NA
d_call: TRBD1
j_call: TRBJ1-6
cdr3_aa: CASSRTGGSPLHF
cdr3_nt: TGTGCCAGCAGCCGGACAGGCGGCTCACCCCTCCACTTT

v_call: TRBV15
clone_size: NA
d_call: TRBD2
j_call: TRBJ2-1
cdr3_aa: CATSGRLAGVNNEQFF
cdr3_nt: TGTGCCACCAGCGGCCGACTAGCGGGAGTGAACAATGAGCAGTTCTTC

v_call: TRBV29-1
clone_size: few
d_call: TRBD1
j_call: TRBJ1-1
cdr3_aa: CSVEDRQGATEAFF
cdr3_nt: TGCAGCGTTGAAGATCGACAGGGGGCCACTGAAGCTTTCTTT

v_call: TRBV24-1
clone_size: NA
d_call: TRBD2
j_call: TRBJ2-3
cdr3_aa: CATSPARDRKTSGTTDTQYF
cdr3_nt: TGTGCCACCAGCCCAGCCCGGGACAGGAAGACTAGCGGGACCACAGATACGCAGTATTTT

v_call: TRBV20-1
clone_size: NA
d_call: NA
j_call: TRBJ1-1
cdr3_aa: CSASVARSTEAFF
cdr3_nt: TGCAGTGCTAGTGTTGCCCGGAGCACTGAAGCTTTCTTT

v_call: TRBV7-2
clone_size: NA
d_call: TRBD2
j_call: TRBJ2-1
cdr3_aa: CASSQLAGEWYEQFF
cdr3_nt: TGTGCCAGCAGCCAACTAGCGGGAGAGTGGTATGAGCAGTTCTTC